Given below is one T cell receptor (beta chain) in context. The data derive from a study of radiation and T cells in renal cell carcinoma. The time point denotes: blood 4 weeks post-SBRT, at nephrectomy. Treatment defined: 15 Gy SBRT to primary tumor, nephrectomy 4 weeks later. Some clones are missing from TCRdb's copy, which holds only in-frame ones; the method was immunoSEQ multiplex PCR. This table holds 65,000 or so clones, about three quarters found once. The V gene's germline CDR1 is LNHNV and CDR2 YYDKDF (reference sequence). The CDR3 consists of 14 residues. The V end was cut by 3 bases, the J end by 3 bases, with 10 bases between.

This clonotype originated in a man in his 60s with renal cell carcinoma. The rearrangement links TRBV15 to TRBJ2-3; D perhaps matches TRBD2 (5 bases). Material: blood, obtained from a patient whose treatment included radiotherapy and nephrectomy. The CDR3 loop reads CATSSPRGTDTQYF. CDR3 bases: TGTGCCACCAGCAGCCCTCGGGGTACAGATACGCAGTATTTT.